This entry features one TCR beta chain sequence. Donors were grouped by their self-reported clinical history. Germline V gene lookup returns CDR1 MNHEY and CDR2 SVGAGI. CDR3 length: 16 amino acids. With V trimmed by 0 bases and J by 5 bases, 4 bases remained unmatched. The sample comes from a study of blood T cell repertoires in COVID-19. Under the authors' procedure: Researchers report that nucleated cell counts were estimated from reference gene primer amplification. Assay: immunoSEQ multiplex PCR; the TCRdb copy retains only in-frame clones and omits some. For V, J and clone size, that table is used; D and trimming come from the DNA. The sample records 200,000 to 250,000 clones, over 80% being singletons.

Sequencing was performed on PBMCs or T cells enriched from blood (not recorded which). The chain couples TRBV6-5 to TRBJ2-1; 10 nucleotides match TRBD1. The TCR sequence derives from a woman in her twenties or thirties with acute COVID-19. CDR3 nucleotide sequence: TGTGCCAGCAGTTACTCTACGGGACAGGGGAACAATGAGCAGTTCTTC. This codes for CASSYSTGQGNNEQFF.